Included here is one TCR beta chain sequence, with context. Its antigen is still unknown. The data originate from a study of T cell therapy after organ transplantation. Time point denoted: 4-8 weeks after completion of therapy. Patients were solid-organ transplant recipients with drug-resistant or recurrent cytomegalovirus. Study conclusions and caveats: CD8 clonality fold change after therapy inversely tracked pretherapy clonality. Both transferred clonotypes and endogenous ones absent from products apparently reconstituted.

Repertoires were generated with immunoSEQ multiplex PCR, while TCRdb's copy carries only in-frame clones and drops some. The sample consists of 20,000 or so clones, 81% of them appearing once. The specimen comprised CD8+ T cells from blood, sampled after autologous CMV-specific T cell therapy. This clonotype was sampled from a human patient who had received a solid organ transplant and had CMV disease. Some T cells may trace back to the graft donor.

This CDR3 is CASSLRDQTNSNQPQHF. CDR3 DNA sequence: TGCGCCAGCAGCCTAAGGGACCAGACAAATAGCAATCAGCCCCAGCATTTT. The chain employs TRBV4-1 and TRBJ1-5, with D possibly being TRBD1 (5 bases). The CDR3 is 17 residues long. Trimming shortened V by 4 bases and J by 0 bases, and 16 bases separated the two germline ends. In germline, CDR1 is MGHRA, CDR2 YSYEKL.